This record covers a single T cell receptor beta chain. Generated by immunoSEQ multiplex PCR, the TCRdb table keeps only in-frame clones and is missing some. Of 110,000 or so clones detected, roughly 88% appear once; the ten largest clones hold roughly 7.9%. The germline gives CDR1 MRHNA, CDR2 SNTAGT. This CDR3 is built from 13 residues. With 6 bases removed from V and 0 bases from J, the gap between germline ends came to 8 bases. This sample was taken from a study of blood T cell repertoires in COVID-19. This clonotype was sampled from a woman of 80 years or more with active or convalescent COVID-19. The chain uses TRBV6-4 and TRBJ1-1, with D maybe TRBD1 (5 bases). Source material: peripheral blood. CDR3 DNA sequence: TGTGCCAGCAGAGGGACTGTGAACACTGAAGCTTTCTTT. Its protein product is CASRGTVNTEAFF.